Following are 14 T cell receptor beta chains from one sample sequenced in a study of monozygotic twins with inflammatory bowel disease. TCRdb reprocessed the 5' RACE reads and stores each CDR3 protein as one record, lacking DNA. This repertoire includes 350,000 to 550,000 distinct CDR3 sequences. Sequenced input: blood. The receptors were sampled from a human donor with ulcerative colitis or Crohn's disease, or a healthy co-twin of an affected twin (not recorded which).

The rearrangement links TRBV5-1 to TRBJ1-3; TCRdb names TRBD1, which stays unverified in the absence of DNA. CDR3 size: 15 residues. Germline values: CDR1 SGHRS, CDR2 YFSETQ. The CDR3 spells CASSLGGTVGNTIYF.

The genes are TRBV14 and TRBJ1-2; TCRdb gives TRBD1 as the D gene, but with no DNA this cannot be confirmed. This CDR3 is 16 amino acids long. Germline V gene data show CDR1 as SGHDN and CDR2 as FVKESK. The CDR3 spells CASSPFGQGNNYGYTF.

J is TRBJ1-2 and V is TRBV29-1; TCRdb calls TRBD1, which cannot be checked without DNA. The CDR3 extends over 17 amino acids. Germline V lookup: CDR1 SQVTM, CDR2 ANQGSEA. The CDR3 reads CSAVPRTGFFSHYGYTF.

CDR3 amino acids: CSVHGVGDGYTF. The gene calls are TRBV29-1 and TRBJ1-2; absent DNA, TCRdb's TRBD1 call cannot be checked. The CDR3 is 12 residues long. Germline CDR1 SQVTM, CDR2 ANQGSEA.

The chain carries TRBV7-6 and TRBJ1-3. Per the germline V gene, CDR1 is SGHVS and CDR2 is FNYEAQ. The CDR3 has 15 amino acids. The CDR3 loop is CASSFSQGPGNTIYF.

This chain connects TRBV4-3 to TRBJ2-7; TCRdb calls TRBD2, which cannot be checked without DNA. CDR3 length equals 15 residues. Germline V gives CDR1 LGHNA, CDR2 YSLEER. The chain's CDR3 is CASSQGLAETYEQYF.

CDR3 sequence: CASSRTTNEKLFF. The chain carries TRBV5-1 and TRBJ1-4. The CDR3 extends over 13 amino acids. Germline CDR1 SGHRS, CDR2 YFSETQ. Filled out from reference TRBV5-1 and TRBJ1-4, the complete variable domain reads KAGVTQTPRYLIKTRGQQVTLSCSPISGHRSVSWYQQTPGQGLQFLFEYFSETQRNKGNFPGRFSGRQFSNSRSEMNVSTLELGDSALYLCASSRTTNEKLFFGSGTQLSVL.

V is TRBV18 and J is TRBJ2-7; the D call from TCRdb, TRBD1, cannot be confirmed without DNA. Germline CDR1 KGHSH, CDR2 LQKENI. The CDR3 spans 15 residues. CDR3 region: CASSGGQAISYEQYF.

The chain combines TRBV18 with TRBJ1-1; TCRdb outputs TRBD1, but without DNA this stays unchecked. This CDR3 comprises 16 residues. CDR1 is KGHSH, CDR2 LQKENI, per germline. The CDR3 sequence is CASSPIGTGKNTEAFF.

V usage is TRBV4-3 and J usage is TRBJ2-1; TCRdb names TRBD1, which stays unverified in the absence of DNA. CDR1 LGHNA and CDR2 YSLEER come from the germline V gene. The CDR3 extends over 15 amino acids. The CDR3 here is CASSQERGLANEQFF.

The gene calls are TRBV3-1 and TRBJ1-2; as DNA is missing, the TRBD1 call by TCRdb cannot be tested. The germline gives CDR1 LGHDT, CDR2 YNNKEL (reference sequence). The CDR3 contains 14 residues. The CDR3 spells CASSPLDREHGYTF.

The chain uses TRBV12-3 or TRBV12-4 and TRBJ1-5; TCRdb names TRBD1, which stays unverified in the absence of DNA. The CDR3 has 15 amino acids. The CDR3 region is CASSSRTSGQVAQHF.

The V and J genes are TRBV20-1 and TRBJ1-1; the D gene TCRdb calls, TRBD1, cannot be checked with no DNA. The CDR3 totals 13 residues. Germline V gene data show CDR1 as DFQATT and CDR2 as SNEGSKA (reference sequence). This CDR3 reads CSANPRGRTEAFF.

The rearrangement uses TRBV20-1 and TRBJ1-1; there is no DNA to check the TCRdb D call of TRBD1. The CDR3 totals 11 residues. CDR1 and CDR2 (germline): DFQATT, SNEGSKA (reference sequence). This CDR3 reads CSATDRGEAFF.